Following are 21 T cell receptor beta chains from one sample sequenced in a study of T cells in Graves' hyperthyroidism and ophthalmopathy. RNA transcripts served as the template for amplifying TCR beta CDR3 regions. The HTBI primer set served for first-round RT-PCR of the TCR CDR3. TCRdb fed the multiplex PCR reads into MiXCR, producing one record per CDR3 protein. The top ten hold 30% to 40% of the sample, which has roughly 350,000 distinct CDR3 sequences, roughly an eighth seen once. Sequencing was performed on blood. All receptors derive from a woman aged 40 to 55 with Graves' ophthalmopathy.

The table lists this clonotype with many counts. The chain joins TRBV7-9 to TRBJ1-1; 7 nucleotides agree with TRBD1. The CDR3 has 14 amino acids. Trimming cost V 6 bases and J 5 bases; bases outside gene matches: 9. Germline-derived CDR1 and CDR2 are SEHNR and FQNEAQ (reference sequence). The CDR3, as DNA: TGTGCCAGCAGTCTACAGGGGTTAAATACTGAAGCTTTCTTT. This translates into CASSLQGLNTEAFF.

The chain has TRBV18 and TRBJ2-7; D is unclear. CDR1 is KGHSH, CDR2 LQKENI, per germline. The CDR3 totals 17 residues. V was cut by 0 bases and J by 2 bases, with 17 bases left in between. CDR3 loop: CASSPPKVSDQTYEQYF. In DNA form, the CDR3 reads TGTGCCAGCTCACCACCTAAAGTCTCAGACCAAACCTACGAGCAGTACTTC.

Ten or more counts support this clonotype. This chain joins TRBV11-2 and TRBJ1-1, with D perhaps TRBD1 (5 bases). Germline lookup yields CDR1 SGHAT and CDR2 FQNNGV. The length of the CDR3 is 15 residues. Deletions cut 7 bases from V and 4 bases from J, with 19 bases between. The CDR3: CASTPGPGRITEAFF. DNA for the CDR3: TGTGCCAGCACGCCAGGACCGGGACGAATCACTGAAGCTTTCTTT.

This clonotype was detected ten times or more. CDR3 in amino acids: CASSLRAGSGETQYF. Written as DNA, the CDR3 is TGTGCCAGCAGTTTAAGGGCGGGATCCGGGGAGACCCAGTACTTC. The genes are TRBV12-3 or TRBV12-4 and TRBJ2-5, with a weak D call TRBD2 (6 bases). V dropped 2 bases and J dropped 5 bases, with 15 bases sitting between them. There are 15 residues in the CDR3.

Here the CDR3 DNA reads TGCAGTGCTATGTCAACCTACGAGCAGTACTTC. Protein product: CSAMSTYEQYF. The chain employs TRBV20-1 and TRBJ2-7, with D unclear. The CDR3 has 11 amino acids. V was pared by 4 bases and J by 2 bases, with 6 bases between. Germline assignment: CDR1 DFQATT and CDR2 SNEGSKA (reference sequence).

V is TRBV6-8 and J is TRBJ2-4; 8 bases agree with TRBD1. CDR3 size: 19 residues. Looked up from germline, CDR1 is MNHGY and CDR2 is SAAAGT. V lost 6 bases, J lost 2 bases, and 18 bases stayed unmatched. CDR3 in DNA: TGTGCCAGCAGCCGGCCTCCCAACAGGGGGAGATGGTCCAAAAACATTCAGTACTTC. Its protein product is CASSRPPNRGRWSKNIQYF.

This clonotype occurred many times. This sequence joins TRBV29-1 and TRBJ2-3; the D call may be TRBD1 or TRBD2 (5 bases each). The germline V and J ends were trimmed by 6 bases and 2 bases, with 12 bases remaining between them. Germline CDR1 is SQVTM and CDR2 is ANQGSEA. CDR3 size: 13 residues. The CDR3 DNA reads TGCAGCGTCCGTCGGGGCTCCACAGATACGCAGTATTTT. Protein product: CSVRRGSTDTQYF.

The rearrangement joins TRBV11-1 to TRBJ1-5; D remains ambiguous. The ends were cut back, 3 bases at V and 3 bases at J, with 15 bases in the middle. The CDR3 spans 16 residues. CDR1 is SGHAT, CDR2 FQDESV, per germline (reference sequence). For the CDR3, the DNA is TGTGCCAGCAGCTTTTTGTCGGGCCGACTCAATCAGCCCCAGCATTTT. Protein sequence: CASSFLSGRLNQPQHF.

The rearrangement joins TRBV29-1 to TRBJ2-2; D call uncertain. The germline CDR1 and CDR2 sequences are SQVTM and ANQGSEA. The V gene lost 4 bases and the J gene lost 0 bases, with 6 bases spanning the gap. The CDR3 runs to 13 residues. In nucleotides, the CDR3 is TGCAGCGTTGTATCCGCGAACACCGGGGAGCTGTTTTTT. Residues: CSVVSANTGELFF.

Comment on this clonotype: A much larger clone is a single base away; this may be a read error. V gene TRBV27 combines with J gene TRBJ2-7, with D possibly matching TRBD1 (5 bases). CDR1 is MNHEY and CDR2 is SMNVEV in the germline V gene (reference sequence). This CDR3 has 12 residues. CDR3: CASSFWGREQDF. The CDR3 nucleotides read TGTGCCAGCAGTTTCTGGGGCCGCGAGCAGGACTTC.

This clonotype was detected many times. The chain is built from TRBV28 and TRBJ1-1; 8 bases line up with TRBD1. Germline lookup yields CDR1 MDHEN and CDR2 SYDVKM. This CDR3 is built from 16 residues. The J segment lost 3 bases and the V segment lost 5 bases, leaving 11 bases of the junction unmatched. For the CDR3, the DNA is TGTGCCAGCAGTCCCCTGGACAGGGCCACTTACACTGAAGCTTTCTTT. It is translated as CASSPLDRATYTEAFF.

This clonotype was observed a single time. Written as DNA, the CDR3 is TGTGCCAGCAGTCAACAGAAATTATACGAGCAGTACTTC. This encodes CASSQQKLYEQYF. The chain joins TRBV2 to TRBJ2-7; D gene uncertain. CDR1 is SNHLY and CDR2 is FYNNEI in the germline V gene. Deletions cut 5 bases from V and 4 bases from J, with 12 bases between. This CDR3 spans 13 amino acids.

V usage is TRBV10-3 and J usage is TRBJ2-3; D possibly corresponds to TRBD1 (5 bases). Trimming removed 0 bases at V and 1 base at J, with 11 bases between. The V gene's germline CDR1 is ENHRY and CDR2 SYGVKD. The CDR3 contains 16 residues. CDR3 DNA: TGTGCCATCAGTGAGTCGAGTGGGGCGGGCACAGATACGCAGTATTTT. Translated, it gives CAISESSGAGTDTQYF.

This clonotype was seen at least ten times. The V gene is TRBV12-3 or TRBV12-4, the J gene TRBJ2-7; D not certain. This CDR3 is built from 15 residues. Trimming pared 1 base from V and 4 bases from J, leaving 14 bases between. The CDR3 region has the DNA TGTGCCAGCAGTTTAGGTTCTCCAGCAATTTACGAGCAGTACTTC. Translated, it gives CASSLGSPAIYEQYF.

In its sample, this clonotype was seen many times. The V call is TRBV24-1, the J call TRBJ2-2; D perhaps matches TRBD2 (6 bases). V lost 2 bases to trimming and J lost 1 base, with 7 bases between them. This CDR3 is built from 15 residues. CDR1 and CDR2 (germline): KGHDR, SFDVKD. The CDR3 DNA sequence: TGTGCCACCAGTGATTACGGGGGGAACACCGGGGAGCTGTTTTTT. It specifies CATSDYGGNTGELFF.

The CDR3 nucleotides are TGTGCCAGCAGTCTAGGACTAGGGATGGAGACCCAGTACTTC. Translated, it gives CASSLGLGMETQYF. The V and J genes are TRBV7-9 and TRBJ2-5; 7 bases match TRBD2. In germline, CDR1 is SEHNR, CDR2 FQNEAQ (reference sequence). The CDR3 sequence is 14 residues long. V was clipped by 6 bases and J by 5 bases; unmatched bases: 9.

The chain couples TRBV11-3 to TRBJ1-1; D unclear. There are 14 residues in the CDR3. Germline lookup yields CDR1 SGHNT and CDR2 YENEEA. Trimming shortened V by 2 bases and J by 0 bases, and 7 bases separated the two germline ends. CDR3 amino acids: CASSLFELNTEAFF. The CDR3 nucleotides read TGTGCCAGCAGCTTATTTGAGTTGAACACTGAAGCTTTCTTT.

This clonotype was picked up one time. Just one base apart from a much larger clone, this may be a read error. V and J are TRBV6-4 and TRBJ1-6, with 7 bases lining up with TRBD1. V trimming: 5 bases; J trimming: 6 bases; junction bases outside the gene matches: 7. The CDR3 consists of 15 residues. Germline V gene sequence: CDR1 MRHNA, CDR2 SNTAGT. CDR3 protein: CASSCEGTANSPLHF. CDR3 DNA: TGTGCCAGCAGTTGCGAAGGGACAGCTAATTCACCCCTCCACTTT.

The table lists this clonotype with many counts. The rearrangement links TRBV30 to TRBJ1-2; 8 bases map to TRBD1. V lost 8 bases to trimming and J lost 8 bases; unmatched junction nucleotides: 4. From germline, CDR1 is GTSNPN and CDR2 SVGIG (reference sequence). CDR3 size: 10 residues. In DNA, the CDR3 is TGTGCCGGGACAGGTCTCGGCTACACCTTC. This codes for CAGTGLGYTF.

This chain connects TRBV9 to TRBJ2-3; no clear D gene. The CDR3 runs to 13 residues. V was cut by 4 bases and J by 4 bases, with 10 bases left in between. The germline V gene encodes CDR1 SGDLS and CDR2 YYNGEE. The CDR3 DNA reads as TGTGCCAGCAGCCTCCCCGGAGCAGATACGCAGTATTTT. The encoded protein is CASSLPGADTQYF.

The DNA of the CDR3 is TGTGCCACCAGTGATCCCGGGACTAGCGGGGCCACAGATACGCAGTATTTT. Its translation: CATSDPGTSGATDTQYF. The genes are TRBV24-1 and TRBJ2-3, with 13 positions matching TRBD2. The CDR3 consists of 17 residues. V was pared by 3 bases and J by 2 bases, with 4 bases of the junction left unmatched. Germline CDR1 reads KGHDR; CDR2 reads SFDVKD.